These 18 T cell receptor beta chains originate from one sample sequenced in a study of blood T cell repertoires in COVID-19. Method: immunoSEQ multiplex PCR; TCRdb's copy keeps in-frame clones and lacks some. Of a few hundred thousand clones listed, more than 70% are singletons. Specimen: peripheral blood. The receptor source for this set is a man aged 50 to 59 with active or convalescent COVID-19.

This chain joins TRBV5-6 and TRBJ1-1, with 7 bases lining up with TRBD1. V shed 4 bases and J 3 bases; nucleotides not matched to a gene: 6. This CDR3 comprises 14 residues. Germline-derived CDR1 and CDR2 are SGHDT and YYEEEE. The DNA for the CDR3 is TGTGCCAGCAGCGCGGGGACAGCCTACACTGAAGCTTTCTTT. This encodes CASSAGTAYTEAFF.

The V gene is TRBV7-2, the J gene TRBJ2-7, with 7 bases matching TRBD1. V was pared by 5 bases and J by 9 bases, with 16 bases of the junction left unmatched. The CDR3 spans 15 residues. The germline gives CDR1 SGHTA, CDR2 FQGNSA. This CDR3 is CASSPGPGTAPGQYF. CDR3 in DNA: TGTGCCAGCAGCCCCGGTCCCGGGACAGCCCCTGGGCAGTACTTC.

The V gene is TRBV19, the J gene TRBJ1-2; 8 bases agree with TRBD1. V lost 3 bases to trimming and J lost 8 bases; unmatched junction nucleotides: 11. This CDR3 is built from 15 residues. Germline V gives CDR1 LNHDA, CDR2 SQIVND (reference sequence). The CDR3, as DNA: TGTGCCAGTAGTATGCGGGAACAGGGGGTAGGCGGCTACACCTTC. This translates into CASSMREQGVGGYTF.

This clone was seen a single time. The V gene is TRBV6-5, the J gene TRBJ2-7; D is possibly TRBD2 (7 bases). The V and J ends lost 2 bases and 3 bases respectively, with 14 bases between them. Germline loops: CDR1 MNHEY, CDR2 SVGAGI. The CDR3 is 15 amino acids. The CDR3, as DNA: TGTGCCAGCAGTTACGGGGGGGCTGGAGTCTACGAGCAGTACTTC. This gives the protein CASSYGGAGVYEQYF.

V and J are TRBV30 and TRBJ1-1; D not resolved. V shed 8 bases and J shed 5 bases, with 24 bases lying between them. CDR1 is GTSNPN, CDR2 SVGIG, per germline (reference sequence). This CDR3 spans 15 amino acids. The CDR3 reads CALPLTRSGGTEAFF. DNA of the CDR3: TGTGCCCTTCCCCTGACAAGGAGTGGAGGAACTGAAGCTTTCTTT. The full variable domain, its missing parts supplied by reference TRBV30 and TRBJ1-1, is SQTIHQWPATLVQPVGSPLSLECTVEGTSNPNLYWYRQAAGRGLQLLFYSVGIGQISSEVPQNLSASRPQDRQFILSSKKLLLSDSGFYLCALPLTRSGGTEAFFGQGTRLTVV.

The DNA of the CDR3 is TGTGCCAGCAGCTTTCGGGAGCGGGCGAGCACAGATACGCAGTATTTT. Its protein product is CASSFRERASTDTQYF. The chain employs TRBV7-2 and TRBJ2-3, with D possibly matching TRBD2 (6 bases). The CDR3 consists of 16 residues. V was cut by 3 bases and J by 0 bases, with 13 bases left in between. Germline CDR1 reads SGHTA; CDR2 reads FQGNSA.

The chain carries TRBV5-5 and TRBJ2-2; D perhaps matches TRBD1 (6 bases). CDR1 is SGHKS and CDR2 is YYEKEE in the germline V gene (reference sequence). The CDR3 runs to 14 residues. V was clipped by 4 bases and J by 8 bases, with 15 bases between them. CDR3 protein: CASSLLSGQGELFF. The CDR3 DNA reads as TGTGCCAGCAGCCTTCTTAGTGGACAGGGGGAGCTGTTTTTT.

This sequence joins TRBV5-1 and TRBJ2-1; 7 nucleotides align to TRBD2. The CDR3 covers 16 residues. Trimming removed 0 bases from V and 7 bases from J; junction bases left unmatched: 10. Germline assignment: CDR1 SGHRS and CDR2 YFSETQ. The CDR3 region has the DNA TGCGCCAGCAGCTTGGAGGGAGGGCAGGTGTGGAATGAGCAGTTCTTC. It yields the protein CASSLEGGQVWNEQFF.

This rearrangement joins TRBV6-1 to TRBJ2-4; 7 nucleotides match TRBD1. CDR3 length: 16 amino acids. Germline CDR1 is MNHNS and CDR2 is SASEGT. V was clipped by 3 bases and J by 3 bases; unmatched bases: 8. This chain's CDR3 is CASSDRTGRLKNIQYF. CDR3 nucleotides: TGTGCCAGCAGTGATAGGACAGGCCGTCTCAAAAACATTCAGTACTTC.

The rearrangement links TRBV30 to TRBJ1-2; tentatively, D is TRBD1 (6 bases). The CDR3 loop spans 13 amino acids. The V end lost 2 bases, the J end lost 7 bases, and 14 bases lay between the germline ends. Per germline, CDR1 GTSNPN and CDR2 SVGIG (reference sequence). The CDR3 bases are TGTGCCTGGAGTCTGGGGGCGCTGACTGGCTACACCTTC. It translates to CAWSLGALTGYTF.

V and J are TRBV30 and TRBJ1-2, with a weak D call TRBD1 (6 bases). Germline values: CDR1 GTSNPN, CDR2 SVGIG (reference sequence). The V end was cut by 1 base, the J end by 5 bases, with 8 bases between. This CDR3 spans 12 amino acids. CDR3 in DNA: TGTGCCTGGAGTGGGGGGCTTTATGGCTACACCTTC. Translation: CAWSGGLYGYTF.

The J gene is TRBJ1-1, the V gene TRBV3-1 (or the pseudogene TRBV3-2); TRBD1 agrees at 8 bases. Germline CDR1 reads LGHDT; CDR2 reads YNNKEL (reference sequence). J gave up 1 base and V 4 bases, and 2 bases lay outside the gene matches. The length of the CDR3 is 14 residues. The CDR3 DNA is TGTGCCAGCAGCCGGACAGGGAAGAACACTGAAGCTTTCTTT. Its protein product is CASSRTGKNTEAFF.

V gene TRBV10-2 combines with J gene TRBJ2-7; perhaps TRBD2 as D (5 bases). Germline V gives CDR1 WSHSY, CDR2 SAAADI. V shed 2 bases and J shed 3 bases, with 5 bases lying between them. The CDR3 consists of 12 residues. The CDR3 region is CASSEAGYEQYF. In DNA form, the CDR3 reads TGCGCCAGCAGTGAGGCGGGCTACGAGCAGTACTTC.

The chain is built from TRBV19 and TRBJ1-1; TRBD1 agrees at 7 bases. The CDR3 consists of 14 residues. Germline assignment: CDR1 LNHDA and CDR2 SQIVND (reference sequence). J was trimmed by 5 bases and V by 7 bases; bases with no gene match: 10. The DNA of the CDR3 is TGTGCCAGTATCCCCCGGACAGGTTATACTGAAGCTTTCTTT. Translated, it gives CASIPRTGYTEAFF. Full variable domain (rest looked up from reference TRBV19 and TRBJ1-1): DGGITQSPKYLFRKEGQNVTLSCEQNLNHDAMYWYRQDPGQGLRLIYYSQIVNDFQKGDIAEGYSVSREKKESFPLTVTSAQKNPTAFYLCASIPRTGYTEAFFGQGTRLTVV.

V and J are TRBV7-2 and TRBJ2-3, with D perhaps matching TRBD2 (6 bases). The germline V gene encodes CDR1 SGHTA and CDR2 FQGNSA. The CDR3 runs 14 residues. V lost 2 bases and J 1 base, leaving 7 bases between the germline ends. In nucleotides, the CDR3 is TGTGCCAGCAGCTTAAAGCGGGGCACAGATACGCAGTATTTT. This sequence encodes CASSLKRGTDTQYF.

The CDR3 loop reads CASSQDEGAAGYTF. CDR3 nucleotides: TGTGCCAGCAGCCAGGACGAGGGGGCGGCTGGCTACACCTTC. V is TRBV9 and J is TRBJ1-2; 7 bases are shared with TRBD1. The CDR3 contains 14 residues. With V trimmed by 4 bases and J by 7 bases, 10 bases remained unmatched. Per germline, CDR1 SGDLS and CDR2 YYNGEE.

V usage is TRBV5-6 and J usage is TRBJ1-5, with a weak D call TRBD1 (6 bases). This CDR3 contains 16 residues. Trimming removed 5 bases from V and 8 bases from J, with 23 bases in between. Looked up from germline, CDR1 is SGHDT and CDR2 is YYEEEE. Here the CDR3 reads CASSYGGGHRTKPQHF. DNA of the CDR3: TGTGCCAGCAGTTATGGTGGGGGACACAGGACCAAGCCCCAGCATTTT.

V gene TRBV12-3 or TRBV12-4 combines with J gene TRBJ2-2, with TRBD1 as a possible D gene (5 bases). This CDR3 spans 13 amino acids. V was shortened by 1 base and J by 6 bases, with 6 bases between the two germline ends. CDR3 coding DNA: TGTGCCAGCAGTTTAGTAGGGGCCGGGGAGCTGTTTTTT. Protein product: CASSLVGAGELFF.